Presented here are 13 T cell receptor beta chains from one specimen sequenced in a study of cytomegalovirus exposure and HLA in healthy donors. Primers for the PCR totalled 60 Vbeta and 13 Jbeta. The method was immunoSEQ multiplex PCR; TCRdb's version includes in-frame clones alone and lacks a portion of them. The profile covers roughly 110,000 clones, with roughly 82% appearing a single time and 2% to 3% taken by the ten largest. Sequencing was done on a sample of PBMCs. The receptors come from a young man in good health and CMV-seropositive.

The V gene is TRBV11-2, the J gene TRBJ2-7; the match to TRBD2 covers 11 bases. Trimming at V came to 0 bases and at J to 1 base, leaving 5 bases not matched to a gene. The CDR3 is 17 amino acids. Looked up from germline, CDR1 is SGHAT and CDR2 is FQNNGV. The CDR3 region is CASSLDLLAGGSYEQYF. The DNA for the CDR3 is TGTGCCAGCAGCTTAGATTTGCTAGCGGGGGGATCCTACGAGCAGTACTTC.

The chain joins TRBV19 to TRBJ1-6; D uncertain. Looked up from germline, CDR1 is LNHDA and CDR2 is SQIVND (reference sequence). This CDR3 has 15 amino acids. Trimming cost V 0 bases and J 8 bases, with 11 bases left between them. The CDR3 bases are TGTGCCAGTAGTATAGACCTGGTCGAGCATTCACCCCTCCACTTT. It codes for CASSIDLVEHSPLHF.

The chain uses TRBV7-9 and TRBJ2-3; no clear D. The ends were cut back, 2 bases at V and 2 bases at J, with 8 bases in the middle. CDR1 SEHNR and CDR2 FQNEAQ come from the germline V gene (reference sequence). This CDR3 region has 14 residues. CDR3: CASSLRVLTDTQYF. The DNA of the CDR3 is TGTGCCAGCAGCTTAAGAGTGCTCACAGATACGCAGTATTTT.

This chain uses TRBV11-3 with TRBJ1-2; no firm D call. With 5 bases removed from V and 8 bases from J, the gap between germline ends came to 15 bases. This CDR3 is built from 13 residues. Germline V lookup: CDR1 SGHNT, CDR2 YENEEA. The DNA for the CDR3 is TGTGCCAGCAGCCCCTCGAGGGAGGAGGGCTACACCTTC. Protein product: CASSPSREEGYTF.

The chain is built from TRBV6-1 and TRBJ1-5; TRBD1 is a possible D gene (5 bases). The length of the CDR3 is 16 residues. Trimming shortened V by 2 bases and J by 0 bases, and 11 bases separated the two germline ends. Germline V gives CDR1 MNHNS, CDR2 SASEGT. CDR3 DNA sequence: TGTGCCAGCAGTGAAACAGGACACCCTAGCAATCAGCCCCAGCATTTT. Encoded protein: CASSETGHPSNQPQHF.

The rearrangement uses TRBV6-1 and TRBJ2-2; D is unresolved. The CDR3 runs to 15 residues. CDR1 and CDR2 (germline): MNHNS, SASEGT. V lost 1 base to trimming and J lost 4 bases, with 10 bases between them. This chain's CDR3 is CASSEGTLFTGELFF. CDR3 nucleotides: TGTGCCAGCAGTGAAGGCACTCTATTCACCGGGGAGCTGTTTTTT.

About this clone: At one of its ends the junction is not consistent with the germline gene, which may arise from a read error. The chain is built from TRBV7-7 and TRBJ2-3; 7 nucleotides match TRBD2. CDR1 and CDR2 from the germline V gene are SSHAT and FNYEAQ (reference sequence). CDR3 size: 15 residues. CDR3 nucleotide sequence: TGTGTCAGCAGCTTAGGCGGGAGTGGCACAGATACGCAGTATTTT. Encoded protein: CVSSLGGSGTDTQYF.

This chain uses TRBV2 with TRBJ2-4; a weak D match, TRBD2 (6 bases). Trimming shortened V by 7 bases and J by 9 bases, and 13 bases separated the two germline ends. The CDR3 runs 12 residues. CDR1 and CDR2 (germline): SNHLY, FYNNEI. DNA for the CDR3: TGTGCCAGCAACATAGTGGGGGGCATTCAGTACTTC. It encodes CASNIVGGIQYF.

This clone was found a few times. The chain has TRBV19 and TRBJ2-5, with no clear D. The J call may be faulty, since TRBJ2-7 better matches the DNA end. Germline V gene data show CDR1 as LNHDA and CDR2 as SQIVND (reference sequence). The length of the CDR3 is 13 residues. CDR3 bases: TGTGCCAGTAGTATAGGGGCTGGGCGCGAGCAGTACTTC. Residues: CASSIGAGREQYF.

The genes are TRBV11-3 and TRBJ2-7; 7 positions agree with TRBD2. Germline loops: CDR1 SGHNT, CDR2 YENEEA. Trimming removed 5 bases from V and 6 bases from J; junction bases left unmatched: 10. This CDR3 has 14 residues. The CDR3 DNA sequence: TGTGCCAGCAGCGACCGTTGGCGGGGGATCGAGCAGTACTTC. Translated: CASSDRWRGIEQYF.

V gene TRBV10-1 combines with J gene TRBJ1-5; unclear D gene. The V end was cut by 6 bases, the J end by 3 bases, with 9 bases between. The germline CDR1 and CDR2 sequences are WNHNN and SYGVQD (reference sequence). CDR3 size: 13 residues. The CDR3 sequence: CASRQWHNQPQHF. As DNA, the CDR3 is TGCGCCAGCAGACAGTGGCACAATCAGCCCCAGCATTTT.

V is TRBV11-1 and J is TRBJ2-3; 8 bases are shared with TRBD1. Germline-derived CDR1 and CDR2 are SGHAT and FQDESV (reference sequence). The CDR3 contains 16 residues. J was trimmed by 3 bases and V by 5 bases; bases with no gene match: 10. The CDR3 DNA reads as TGTGCCAGCAGCCCTGGACAGGGACGAGGGACAGATACGCAGTATTTT. Protein: CASSPGQGRGTDTQYF.

The rearrangement joins TRBV7-9 to TRBJ2-3, with TRBD2 identical over 9 bases. CDR3 length: 17 residues. Looked up from germline, CDR1 is SEHNR and CDR2 is FQNEAQ (reference sequence). V trimming: 3 bases; J trimming: 0 bases; junction bases outside the gene matches: 7. As DNA, the CDR3 is TGTGCCAGCAGCTTTCCTTTAGCGGGAGAGAGCACAGATACGCAGTATTTT. This gives the protein CASSFPLAGESTDTQYF. The complete variable domain, with remaining parts taken from reference TRBV7-9 and TRBJ2-3, reads DTGVSQNPRHKITKRGQNVTFRCDPISEHNRLYWYRQTLGQGPEFLTYFQNEAQLEKSRLLSDRFSAERPKGSFSTLEIQRTEQGDSAMYLCASSFPLAGESTDTQYFGPGTRLTVL.